The T cell receptor beta chain described here comes from a study of shared clonotypes between healthy human individuals. This table comes from immunoSEQ multiplex PCR, and its TCRdb copy is limited to in-frame clones, with some not included. This table has 1.4 million to 1.5 million clones, around 95% appearing once. Deletions cut 3 bases from V and 1 base from J, with 8 bases between. CDR3 length equals 13 residues. Germline V gene sequence: CDR1 SGHNT, CDR2 YYREEE (reference sequence). This clone has just one count. The sequence came from a man younger than 45 in good health. Specimen: naive CD4+ T cells sorted from blood. Subset described: CD45RA+ positively selected. This chain links TRBV5-4 with TRBJ2-7, with unresolved D. The CDR3 DNA reads TGTGCCAGCAGCTCCCAGCGATCCTACGAGCAGTACTTC. Protein sequence: CASSSQRSYEQYF.